This T cell receptor beta chain was observed in a study of T cells in Graves' hyperthyroidism and ophthalmopathy. Trimming took off 5 bases at V and 13 bases at J, with 12 bases between the two ends. The CDR3 loop spans 11 amino acids. In germline, CDR1 is SEHNR, CDR2 FQNEAQ (reference sequence). Regions amplified from RNA transcripts were the TCR beta CDR3 regions. TCR CDR3 regions were first amplified by RT-PCR with HTBI primers. Each CDR3 protein is one row after TCRdb ran MiXCR on the multiplex PCR reads. The sample yields 280,000 or so distinct CDR3 sequences, 12% to 15% seen once. The TCR comes from a woman aged 45-60 years with Graves' hyperthyroidism that later progressed to Graves' ophthalmopathy. The sequencing sample was made of blood. The genes are TRBV7-9 and TRBJ2-1; no firm D call. CDR3 sequence: CASSPETLQFF. DNA of the CDR3: TGTGCCAGCAGCCCTGAAACTCTCCAGTTCTTC.